This T cell receptor beta chain originates from a study of blood T cell repertoires in COVID-19. Only in-frame clones appear in the TCRdb table, and some are missing; sequencing was by immunoSEQ multiplex PCR. The sample shows 120,000 to 150,000 clones, roughly 84% of them seen only once. After removal of 1 base from V and 1 base from J, the junction contained 0 bases not matched to a gene. Germline CDR1 is SGHVS and CDR2 is FNYEAQ. The CDR3 covers 14 residues. This sequence originates from a human donor in a cohort sampled during active COVID-19. The chain is built from TRBV7-6 and TRBJ1-1; 7 bases agree with TRBD1. The sample comprised peripheral blood. The CDR3 reads CASSLGTGNTEAFF. CDR3 DNA: TGTGCCAGCAGCTTAGGGACAGGGAACACTGAAGCTTTCTTT.